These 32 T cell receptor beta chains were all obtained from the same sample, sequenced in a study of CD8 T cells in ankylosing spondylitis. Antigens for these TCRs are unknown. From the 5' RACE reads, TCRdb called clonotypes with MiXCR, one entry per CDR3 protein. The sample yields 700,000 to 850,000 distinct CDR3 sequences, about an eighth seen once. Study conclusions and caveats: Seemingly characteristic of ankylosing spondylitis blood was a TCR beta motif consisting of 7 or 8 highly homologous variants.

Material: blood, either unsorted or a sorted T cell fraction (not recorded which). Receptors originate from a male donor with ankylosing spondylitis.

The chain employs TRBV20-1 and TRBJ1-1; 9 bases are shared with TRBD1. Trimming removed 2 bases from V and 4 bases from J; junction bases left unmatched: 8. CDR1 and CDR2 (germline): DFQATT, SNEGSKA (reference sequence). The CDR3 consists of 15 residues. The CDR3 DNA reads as TGCAGTGCTAGATCCCGGGACAGGGAGGGCACTGAAGCTTTCTTT. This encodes CSARSRDREGTEAFF.

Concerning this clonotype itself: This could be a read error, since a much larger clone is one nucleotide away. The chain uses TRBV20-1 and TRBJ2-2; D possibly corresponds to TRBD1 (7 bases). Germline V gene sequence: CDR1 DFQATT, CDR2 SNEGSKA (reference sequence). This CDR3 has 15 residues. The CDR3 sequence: CSARVPGQRTGGLFF. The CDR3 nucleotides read TGCAGTGCTAGAGTTCCGGGACAGAGGACCGGGGGGCTGTTTTTT.

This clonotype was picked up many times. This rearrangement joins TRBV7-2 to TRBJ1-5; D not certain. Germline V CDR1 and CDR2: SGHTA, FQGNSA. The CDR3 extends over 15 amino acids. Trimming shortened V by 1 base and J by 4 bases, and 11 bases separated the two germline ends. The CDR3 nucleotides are TGTGCCAGCAGCTTAGGAGGGTCAGTTAATCAGCCCCAGCATTTT. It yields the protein CASSLGGSVNQPQHF.

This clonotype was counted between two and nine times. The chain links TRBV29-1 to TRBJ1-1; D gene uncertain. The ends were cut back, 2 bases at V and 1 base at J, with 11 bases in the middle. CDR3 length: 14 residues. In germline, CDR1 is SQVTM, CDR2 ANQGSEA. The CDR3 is CSVERWGRNTEAFF. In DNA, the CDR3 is TGCAGCGTTGAAAGGTGGGGTCGGAACACTGAAGCTTTCTTT.

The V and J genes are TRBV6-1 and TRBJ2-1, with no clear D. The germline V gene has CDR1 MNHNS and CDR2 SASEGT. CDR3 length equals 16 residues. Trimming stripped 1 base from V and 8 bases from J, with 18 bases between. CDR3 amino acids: CASSEDGANPRYEQFF. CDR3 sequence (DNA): TGTGCCAGCAGTGAAGATGGAGCGAACCCCAGATATGAGCAGTTCTTC.

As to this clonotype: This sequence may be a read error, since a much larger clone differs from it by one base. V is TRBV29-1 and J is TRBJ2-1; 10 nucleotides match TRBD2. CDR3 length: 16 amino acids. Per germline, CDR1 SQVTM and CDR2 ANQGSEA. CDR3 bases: TGCGGCGTTGAAGGACTAGCGGCAAGCTCCTACAATGAGCAGTTCTTC. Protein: CGVEGLAASSYNEQFF.

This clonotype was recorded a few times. The DNA of the CDR3 is TGTGCCAGTACCCTGGGGACAGTCAGCTATGGCTACACCTTC. It encodes CASTLGTVSYGYTF. The chain is built from TRBV19 and TRBJ1-2; the match to TRBD1 covers 7 bases. The CDR3 consists of 14 residues. The ends lost 7 bases at V and 4 bases at J; junction bases unmatched: 9. Germline V lookup: CDR1 LNHDA, CDR2 SQIVND (reference sequence).

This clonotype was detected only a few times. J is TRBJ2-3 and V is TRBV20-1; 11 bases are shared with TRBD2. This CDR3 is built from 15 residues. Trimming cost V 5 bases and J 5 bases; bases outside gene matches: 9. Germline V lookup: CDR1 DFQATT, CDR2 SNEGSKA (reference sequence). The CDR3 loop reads CSASQLAGEKDTQYF. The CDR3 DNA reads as TGCAGTGCTTCTCAACTAGCGGGAGAGAAAGATACGCAGTATTTT.

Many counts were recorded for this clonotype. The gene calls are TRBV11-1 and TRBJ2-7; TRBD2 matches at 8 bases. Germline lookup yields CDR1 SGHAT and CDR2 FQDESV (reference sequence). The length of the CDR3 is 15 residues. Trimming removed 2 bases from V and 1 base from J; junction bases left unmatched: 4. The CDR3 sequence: CASSLSGSRSYEQYF. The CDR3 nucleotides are TGTGCCAGCAGCTTAAGCGGGAGTCGATCCTACGAGCAGTACTTC.

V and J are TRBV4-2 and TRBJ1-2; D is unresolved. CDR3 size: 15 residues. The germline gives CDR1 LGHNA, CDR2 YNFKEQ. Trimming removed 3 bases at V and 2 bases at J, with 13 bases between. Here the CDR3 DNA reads TGTGCCAGCAGCCAGGGCAGGAGTCTGAACTATGGCTACACCTTC. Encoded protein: CASSQGRSLNYGYTF.

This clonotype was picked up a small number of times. CDR3: CATSEAAGQETQYF. The DNA for the CDR3 is TGTGCCACCAGTGAGGCGGCAGGGCAAGAGACCCAGTACTTC. The J gene is TRBJ2-5, the V gene TRBV24-1, with D perhaps TRBD1 (5 bases). With 4 bases removed from V and 2 bases from J, the gap between germline ends came to 10 bases. The CDR3 is 14 residues long. Germline V lookup: CDR1 KGHDR, CDR2 SFDVKD.

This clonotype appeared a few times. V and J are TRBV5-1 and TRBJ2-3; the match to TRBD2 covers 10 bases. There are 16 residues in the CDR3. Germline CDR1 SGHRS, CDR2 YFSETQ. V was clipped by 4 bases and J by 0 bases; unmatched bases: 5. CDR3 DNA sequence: TGCGCCAGCAGCGCCCGGACTAGCGGTAGCACAGATACGCAGTATTTT. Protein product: CASSARTSGSTDTQYF.

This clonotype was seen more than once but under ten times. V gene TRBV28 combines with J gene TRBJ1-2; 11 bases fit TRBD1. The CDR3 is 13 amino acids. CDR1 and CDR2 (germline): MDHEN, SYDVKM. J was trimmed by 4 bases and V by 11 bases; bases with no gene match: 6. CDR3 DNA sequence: TGTGCCGCGAGGACAGGGGGCATCTATGGCTACACCTTC. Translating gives CAARTGGIYGYTF.

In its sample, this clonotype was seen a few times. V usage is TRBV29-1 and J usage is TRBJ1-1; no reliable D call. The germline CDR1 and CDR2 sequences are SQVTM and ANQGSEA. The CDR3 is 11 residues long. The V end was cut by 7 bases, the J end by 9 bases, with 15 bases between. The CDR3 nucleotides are TGCAGCGCCGGGTCCAGCCCGCAAGCTTTCTTT. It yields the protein CSAGSSPQAFF.

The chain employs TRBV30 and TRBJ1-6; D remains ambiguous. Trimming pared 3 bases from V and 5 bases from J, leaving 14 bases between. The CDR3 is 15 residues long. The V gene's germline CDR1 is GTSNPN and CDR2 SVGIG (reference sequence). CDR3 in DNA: TGTGCCTGGAGCGAGGTGGGGATTGATAATTCACCCCTCCACTTT. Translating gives CAWSEVGIDNSPLHF.

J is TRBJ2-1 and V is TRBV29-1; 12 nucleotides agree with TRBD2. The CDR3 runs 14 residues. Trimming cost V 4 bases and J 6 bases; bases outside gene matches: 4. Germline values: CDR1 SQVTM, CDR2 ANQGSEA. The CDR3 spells CSVVGLAGSNEQFF. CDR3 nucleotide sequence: TGCAGCGTTGTGGGACTAGCGGGCTCCAATGAGCAGTTCTTC.

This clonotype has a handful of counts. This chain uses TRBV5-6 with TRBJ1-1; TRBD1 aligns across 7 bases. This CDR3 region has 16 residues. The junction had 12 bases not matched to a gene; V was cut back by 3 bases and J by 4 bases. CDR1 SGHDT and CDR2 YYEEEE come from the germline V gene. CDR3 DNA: TGTGCCAGCAGCTCGTACTACAGGGGATCCGGCACTGAAGCTTTCTTT. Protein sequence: CASSSYYRGSGTEAFF.

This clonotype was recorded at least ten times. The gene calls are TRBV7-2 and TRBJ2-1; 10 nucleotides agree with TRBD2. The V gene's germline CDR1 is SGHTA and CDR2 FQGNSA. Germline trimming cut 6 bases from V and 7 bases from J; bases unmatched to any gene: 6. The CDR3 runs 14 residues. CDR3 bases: TGTGCCAGCAGTCCAGCGGGAGGGCGGAATGAGCAGTTCTTC. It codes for CASSPAGGRNEQFF.

The CDR3 sequence: CSAPSGIPGVAQYF. The CDR3 nucleotides read TGCAGTGCTCCTAGCGGGATACCGGGGGTGGCGCAGTATTTT. This chain connects TRBV20-1 to TRBJ2-3; 9 nucleotides align to TRBD2. Germline V gene data show CDR1 as DFQATT and CDR2 as SNEGSKA (reference sequence). This CDR3 has 14 amino acids. J lost 10 bases, V lost 5 bases, and 13 bases had no gene match.

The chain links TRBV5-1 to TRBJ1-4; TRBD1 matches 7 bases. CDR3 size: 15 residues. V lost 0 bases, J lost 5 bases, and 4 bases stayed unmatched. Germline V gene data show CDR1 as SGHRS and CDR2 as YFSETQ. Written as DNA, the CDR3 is TGCGCCAGCAGCTTGGCGGGACAGAAAAATGAAAAACTGTTTTTT. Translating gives CASSLAGQKNEKLFF.

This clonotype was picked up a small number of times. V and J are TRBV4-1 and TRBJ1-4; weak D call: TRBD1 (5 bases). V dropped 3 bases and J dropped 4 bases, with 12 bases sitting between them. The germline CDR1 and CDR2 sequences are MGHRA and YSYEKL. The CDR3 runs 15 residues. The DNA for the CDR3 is TGCGCCAGCAGCCATCCCGGGACCTTTAATGAAAAACTGTTTTTT. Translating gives CASSHPGTFNEKLFF.

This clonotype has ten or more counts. DNA for the CDR3: TGCGCCAGCAGCTTGATGGTGAACACTGAAGCTTTCTTT. Translation gives CASSLMVNTEAFF. The J gene is TRBJ1-1, the V gene TRBV5-1; D not certain. Germline CDR1 and CDR2: SGHRS and YFSETQ. The CDR3 consists of 13 residues. Trimming pared 1 base from V and 0 bases from J, leaving 4 bases between.

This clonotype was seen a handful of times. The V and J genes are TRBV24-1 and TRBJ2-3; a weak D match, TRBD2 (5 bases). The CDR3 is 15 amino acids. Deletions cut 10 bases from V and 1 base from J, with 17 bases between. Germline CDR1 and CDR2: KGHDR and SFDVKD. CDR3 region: CATSPTRAGTDTQYF. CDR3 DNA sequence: TGTGCCACATCCCCTACGCGGGCTGGCACAGATACGCAGTATTTT.

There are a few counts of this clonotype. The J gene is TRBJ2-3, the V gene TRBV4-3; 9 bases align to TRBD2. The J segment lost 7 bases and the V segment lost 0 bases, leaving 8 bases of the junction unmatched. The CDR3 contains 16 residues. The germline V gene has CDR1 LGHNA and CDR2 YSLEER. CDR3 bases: TGCGCCAGCAGCCAAGATAGGCGGGGGGGAACGAATACGCAGTATTTT. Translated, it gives CASSQDRRGGTNTQYF.

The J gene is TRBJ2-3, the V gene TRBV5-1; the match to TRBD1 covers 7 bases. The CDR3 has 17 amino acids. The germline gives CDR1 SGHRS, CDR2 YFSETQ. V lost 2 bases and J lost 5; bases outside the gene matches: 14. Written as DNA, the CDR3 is TGCGCCAGCAGCTTTATCGGGACAGCCTATGTAGAAGATACGCAGTATTTT. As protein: CASSFIGTAYVEDTQYF.

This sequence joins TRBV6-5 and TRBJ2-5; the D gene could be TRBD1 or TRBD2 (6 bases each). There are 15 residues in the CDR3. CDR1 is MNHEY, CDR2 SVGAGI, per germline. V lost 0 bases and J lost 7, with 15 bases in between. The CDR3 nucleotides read TGTGCCAGCAGTTACTCGGGGGGCTCGGGGAGGACCCAGTACTTC. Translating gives CASSYSGGSGRTQYF.

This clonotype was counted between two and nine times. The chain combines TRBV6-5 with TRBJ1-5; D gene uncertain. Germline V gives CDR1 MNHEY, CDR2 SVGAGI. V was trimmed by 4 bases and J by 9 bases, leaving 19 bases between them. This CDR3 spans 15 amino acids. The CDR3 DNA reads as TGTGCCAGCAGTTCCCAGACTGGGAGTCGGATGCCCCAGCATTTT. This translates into CASSSQTGSRMPQHF.

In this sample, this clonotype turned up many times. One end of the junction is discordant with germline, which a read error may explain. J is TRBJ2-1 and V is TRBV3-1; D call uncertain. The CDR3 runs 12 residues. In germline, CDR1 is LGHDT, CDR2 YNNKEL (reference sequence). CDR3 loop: CASSQVYNEQFF. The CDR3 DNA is TGCGCCAGCAGCCAAGTTTACAATGAGCAGTTCTTC.

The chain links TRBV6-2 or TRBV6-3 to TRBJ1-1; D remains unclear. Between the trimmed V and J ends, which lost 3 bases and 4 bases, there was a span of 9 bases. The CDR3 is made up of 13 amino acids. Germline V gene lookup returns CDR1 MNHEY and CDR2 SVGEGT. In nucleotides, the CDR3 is TGTGCCAGCAGTTATTACCTGAGCACTGAAGCTTTCTTT. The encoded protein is CASSYYLSTEAFF.

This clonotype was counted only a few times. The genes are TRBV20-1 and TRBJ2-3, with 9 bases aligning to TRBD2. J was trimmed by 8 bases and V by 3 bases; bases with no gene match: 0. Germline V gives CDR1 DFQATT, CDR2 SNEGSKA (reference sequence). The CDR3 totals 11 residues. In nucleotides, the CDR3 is TGCAGTGCTAGGGGACTAGCTACGCAGTATTTT. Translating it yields CSARGLATQYF.

Written as DNA, the CDR3 is TGTGCCAGCAGCAAAGTAACAAGGCAAAACCATAGCAATCAGCCCCAGCATTTT. Translating it yields CASSKVTRQNHSNQPQHF. The chain is built from TRBV21-1 and TRBJ1-5. TRBV21-1 is a pseudogene segment. The CDR3 covers 18 residues.

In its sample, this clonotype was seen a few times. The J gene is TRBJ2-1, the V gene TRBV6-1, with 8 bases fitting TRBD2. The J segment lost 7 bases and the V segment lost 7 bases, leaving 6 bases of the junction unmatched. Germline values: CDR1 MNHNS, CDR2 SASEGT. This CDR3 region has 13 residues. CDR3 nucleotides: TGTGCCAGCAAGGGACTAGTTGGTAATGAGCAGTTCTTC. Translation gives CASKGLVGNEQFF.